This is a list of T cell receptor beta chains from one sample in a study of T-cell memory formation after mild COVID-19. Each CDR3 protein is one row after TCRdb ran MiXCR on the 5' RACE reads. Here the sample spans some 490,000 distinct CDR3 sequences, approximately 18% being singletons. Input material: PBMCs or a T cell subset sorted from them (not recorded which). The receptors originated from an adult woman who had mild COVID-19 (a few samples of this study predate the infection). Cell type and time point are not known. CDR3s include the opening cysteine and the closing phenylalanine or tryptophan. A D gene is named only where the DNA matches it firmly. Part of the rows lack a size; the others show once, few, many or a class for expanded clones.

>TRBJ2-3|TRBV4-3|NA|few
CASSQEDSRTDTQYF
TGCGCCAGCAGCCAAGAGGACTCCCGCACAGATACGCAGTATTTT
>TRBJ2-4|TRBV29-1|NA|few
CSGGAGAKNIQYF
TGCAGCGGTGGGGCAGGGGCCAAAAACATTCAGTACTTC
>TRBJ2-1|TRBV29-1|NA|few
CSVEWTHNEQFF
TGCAGCGTTGAATGGACACACAATGAGCAGTTCTTC
>TRBJ2-7|TRBV7-2|TRBD2|many
CASSFPSSGRSRYEQYF
TGTGCCAGCAGCTTCCCCTCTAGCGGGAGGAGCCGGTACGAGCAGTACTTC
>TRBJ2-7|TRBV10-3|NA|NA
CAISDRTYEQYF
TGTGCCATCAGTGACAGGACCTACGAGCAGTACTTC
>TRBJ1-5|TRBV6-6|NA|few
CASSYSESQPQHF
TGTGCCAGCAGTTACTCGGAGAGCCAGCCCCAGCATTTT
>TRBJ2-1|TRBV9|TRBD2|NA
CASSHSPTSGVSYNEQFF
TGTGCCAGCAGCCACTCCCCCACTAGCGGAGTCTCCTACAATGAGCAGTTCTTC
>TRBJ2-1|TRBV7-2|TRBD1|NA
CASSSRGQGARNEQFF
TGTGCCAGCAGCTCTAGGGGACAGGGGGCGCGAAATGAGCAGTTCTTC
>TRBJ2-7|TRBV5-1|TRBD1|few
CASSPTDRGMGEQYF
TGCGCCAGCAGCCCCACCGACAGGGGGATGGGTGAGCAGTACTTC
>TRBJ2-7|TRBV7-6|TRBD2|NA
CASSPLGLAGVEQYF
TGTGCCAGCAGCCCCCTCGGACTAGCGGGAGTCGAGCAGTACTTC
>TRBJ2-2|TRBV7-9|TRBD2|NA
CASSTPRTSGSTKLGNTGELFF
TGTGCCAGCAGCACCCCCCGGACTAGCGGGAGTACGAAGCTGGGGAACACCGGGGAGCTGTTTTTT
>TRBJ2-3|TRBV12-3/TRBV12-4|NA|NA
CASSISVGTGRTDTQYF
TGTGCCAGCAGCATATCTGTAGGAACAGGGCGCACAGATACGCAGTATTTT
>TRBJ2-1|TRBV20-1|NA|NA
CSAILGIRSSYNEQFF
TGCAGTGCTATCCTCGGGATCCGAAGCTCCTACAATGAGCAGTTCTTC
>TRBJ1-2|TRBV6-5|NA|NA
CASSLRVQPDYGYTF
TGTGCCAGCAGTCTCCGGGTACAACCGGACTATGGCTACACCTTC
>TRBJ1-2|TRBV3-1|NA|few
CASSQEAWRGYTF
TGTGCCAGCAGCCAAGAGGCCTGGCGAGGCTACACCTTC
>TRBJ2-5|TRBV7-7|TRBD2|NA
CASSAGTPLLGREETQYF
TGTGCTAGCAGCGCCGGGACCCCACTTCTAGGGAGGGAAGAGACCCAGTACTTC
>TRBJ1-2|TRBV12-3/TRBV12-4|TRBD1|few
CASTKSSGDSLRYTF
TGTGCCAGCACCAAATCTTCCGGGGACAGTCTTCGCTACACCTTC
>TRBJ2-3|TRBV14|NA|NA
CASSQDSYSTDTQYF
TGTGCCAGCAGCCAAGACTCCTATAGCACAGATACGCAGTATTTT
>TRBJ2-7|TRBV7-2|NA|few
CASSLILGSYEQYF
TGTGCCAGCAGCTTAATCTTGGGATCCTACGAGCAGTACTTC
>TRBJ2-1|TRBV6-2/TRBV6-3|TRBD2|NA
CASSYYPPMTSGRAGAHSYNEQFF
TGTGCCAGCAGTTACTATCCCCCAATGACTAGCGGGAGGGCCGGGGCACACTCCTACAATGAGCAGTTCTTC
>TRBJ2-7|TRBV29-1|TRBD2|few
CSVPASGSYEQYF
TGCAGCGTCCCGGCTAGCGGGAGCTACGAGCAGTACTTC
>TRBJ2-1|TRBV24-1|TRBD1|many
CATSRWTGLYNEQFF
TGTGCCACCAGCCGATGGACAGGGTTATACAATGAGCAGTTCTTC
>TRBJ2-7|TRBV6-2/TRBV6-3|NA|NA
CASKDSGSSYEQYF
TGTGCCAGCAAAGATAGCGGTAGCTCCTACGAGCAGTACTTC
>TRBJ2-5|TRBV7-2|NA|once
CASSPYKDQETQYF
TGTGCCAGCAGCCCATATAAGGATCAAGAGACCCAGTACTTC
>TRBJ1-1|TRBV24-1|TRBD1|NA
CATSDGGQGGFTEAFF
TGTGCCACCAGTGATGGCGGACAGGGGGGATTCACTGAAGCTTTCTTT
>TRBJ1-2|TRBV30|NA|NA
CAWSVPPIKGYGYTF
TGTGCCTGGAGTGTACCCCCCATCAAGGGCTATGGCTACACCTTC
>TRBJ1-5|TRBV7-9|NA|NA
CASSLGGGWQPQHF
TGTGCCAGCAGCCTGGGGGGGGGCTGGCAGCCCCAGCATTTT
>TRBJ2-5|TRBV12-3/TRBV12-4|NA|once
CASSLASGAETQYF
TGTGCCAGCAGTTTAGCCTCGGGGGCAGAGACCCAGTACTTC